Listed below are T cell receptor beta chains from one sample, sequenced in a study of cytomegalovirus exposure and HLA in healthy donors. Some clones are missing from TCRdb's copy, which holds only in-frame ones; the method was immunoSEQ multiplex PCR. The table records 190,000 or so clones, 75% to 90% of them present only once. Sequencing used PBMCs. The receptors here all came from a man aged 45 to 65 in good health and CMV-seronegative. CDR3s include the opening cysteine and the closing phenylalanine or tryptophan. A D gene is named only where the DNA matches it firmly. Size is stated for part of the rows, as once, few or many counts, or as a class when the clone is expanded.

v_gene	abundance	j_gene	d_gene	CDR3aa	CDR3nt
TRBV30	.	TRBJ1-6	TRBD1	CAWSDRGHSPLHF	TGTGCCTGGTCGGACAGGGGTCATTCACCCCTCCACTTT
TRBV2	once	TRBJ2-3	.	CASQRRSTDTQYF	TGTGCCAGCCAGCGGCGTAGCACAGATACGCAGTATTTT
TRBV19	.	TRBJ2-1	.	CASSLRTKTHGTNYNEQFF	TGTGCCAGCTCCTTACGGACGAAGACTCACGGGACAAACTACAATGAGCAGTTCTTC
TRBV7-8	.	TRBJ2-5	TRBD2	CASSTRIAGLSDQYF	TGTGCCAGCAGCACCAGGATAGCGGGCCTCTCCGACCAGTACTTC
TRBV5-6	.	TRBJ2-6	.	CASSRRGALGANVLTF	TGTGCCAGCAGCCGACGGGGGGCGCTTGGGGCCAACGTCCTGACTTTC
TRBV27	.	TRBJ1-2	.	CASGPKGANYGYTF	TGTGCCAGCGGCCCCAAAGGGGCGAACTATGGCTACACCTTC
TRBV4-3	.	TRBJ2-5	.	CASSQEMTRETQYF	TGCGCCAGCAGCCAAGAAATGACTCGAGAGACCCAGTACTTC
TRBV11-3	.	TRBJ2-2	.	CASSFRDPTGELFF	TGTGCCAGCAGCTTCCGGGATCCCACCGGGGAGCTGTTTTTT
TRBV29-1	.	TRBJ1-5	.	CSVEAGNSNQPQHF	TGCAGCGTTGAGGCGGGGAATAGCAATCAGCCCCAGCATTTT
TRBV7-3	.	TRBJ2-5	.	CASSLIGGQLKETQYF	TGTGCCAGCAGCTTAATCGGCGGACAGCTTAAGGAGACCCAGTACTTC
TRBV27	once	TRBJ1-2	.	CASFSHNSPFYGYTF	TGTGCCAGCTTTAGTCATAACAGCCCTTTTTATGGCTACACCTTC
TRBV6-1	.	TRBJ1-1	TRBD1	CASTSPGTGNTEAFF	TGTGCCAGCACGTCCCCCGGGACAGGGAACACTGAAGCTTTCTTT
TRBV9	once	TRBJ2-1	TRBD2	CASSSRTSGGAEQFF	TGTGCCAGCAGCTCCAGGACTAGCGGGGGTGCCGAGCAGTTCTTC
TRBV4-3	.	TRBJ1-1	.	CASSQVLATQPIF	TGCGCCAGCAGCCAAGTTCTGGCAACACAGCCCATCTTT
TRBV7-9	.	TRBJ2-7	.	CSSSLGGASGNEQYF	TGTTCCAGCAGCTTAGGGGGTGCTAGCGGAAACGAGCAGTACTTC
TRBV4-2	.	TRBJ1-1	.	CASSQVSTEAFF	TGTGCCAGCAGCCAAGTTAGCACCGAAGCTTTCTTT
TRBV29-1	.	TRBJ1-2	.	CSVGRDNYGYTF	TGCAGCGTAGGACGGGATAACTATGGCTACACCTTC
TRBV6-5	.	TRBJ2-3	TRBD2	CASSYRTSGATDTQYF	TGTGCCAGCAGTTACAGGACTAGCGGGGCCACAGATACGCAGTATTTT
TRBV7-9	once	TRBJ2-2	.	CASGASNTGELFF	TGTGCCAGCGGGGCAAGTAACACCGGGGAGCTGTTTTTT
TRBV19	.	TRBJ2-3	.	CASSINYGGADTDTQYF	TGTGCCAGTAGTATTAATTACGGGGGTGCGGACACAGATACGCAGTATTTT
TRBV5-1	.	TRBJ2-1	TRBD2	CASSLDGGRAGDEQFF	TGCGCCAGCAGCTTGGATGGCGGGAGGGCCGGGGATGAGCAGTTCTTC
TRBV6-6	.	TRBJ1-1	TRBD1	CASRPGQGPEAFF	TGTGCCAGCAGACCAGGACAGGGCCCTGAAGCTTTCTTT
TRBV5-1	.	TRBJ2-3	TRBD2	CASSLGLAGAADTQYF	TGCGCCAGCAGCCTAGGACTAGCTGGGGCCGCAGATACGCAGTATTTT
TRBV12-2	.	TRBJ1-4	.	CASRPPLGVEKLFF	TGTGCAAGTCGCCCTCCCCTCGGGGTAGAAAAACTGTTTTTT
TRBV15	.	TRBJ2-5	.	CATSQSGRHRDQETQYF	TGTGCCACCAGCCAGTCGGGGAGACACCGAGATCAAGAGACCCAGTACTTC
TRBV5-1	few	TRBJ2-7	TRBD1	CASSLRDRGYEQYF	TGCGCCAGCAGCTTGAGGGACAGGGGGTACGAGCAGTACTTC
TRBV27	.	TRBJ2-1	.	CASSRREHYNEQFF	TGTGCCAGCAGTCGAAGGGAGCACTACAATGAGCAGTTCTTC
TRBV6-6	once	TRBJ2-7	.	CASSYNAGPYEQYF	TGTGCCAGCAGTTACAATGCGGGCCCCTACGAGCAGTACTTC
TRBV28	once	TRBJ2-3	.	CASTPRLVSYTQYF	TGTGCCAGCACCCCCCGCCTAGTCTCATATACGCAGTATTTT
TRBV19	.	TRBJ1-2	.	CASRTRGAIYGYTF	TGTGCCAGCAGAACGCGGGGAGCGATCTATGGCTACACCTTC
TRBV7-2	.	TRBJ1-1	.	CASSLRGNRNTEAFF	TGTGCCAGCAGCTTAAGGGGGAATAGGAACACTGAAGCTTTCTTT
TRBV6-4	.	TRBJ1-2	TRBD1	CASKGAGAYGYTF	TGTGCCAGCAAGGGGGCCGGGGCCTATGGCTACACCTTC
TRBV16	.	TRBJ2-4	.	CASSPGQLGIQYF	TGTGCCAGCAGCCCGGGTCAGTTGGGCATTCAGTACTTC
TRBV29-1	.	TRBJ2-1	.	CSGGEGDNEQFF	TGCAGCGGGGGGGAAGGGGACAATGAGCAGTTCTTC
TRBV10-3	.	TRBJ2-3	TRBD2	CAISGLAGGKTDTQYF	TGTGCCATCAGCGGACTAGCGGGAGGAAAAACAGATACGCAGTATTTT
TRBV11-1	.	TRBJ2-7	TRBD1	CASSSDRAGEQYF	TGTGCCAGCAGCTCGGACAGGGCTGGCGAGCAGTACTTC
TRBV12-5	.	TRBJ1-5	TRBD1	CASSRDRGDQPQHF	TGTGCCTCGTCCCGGGACAGGGGTGATCAGCCCCAGCATTTT
TRBV2	.	TRBJ1-5	TRBD1	CASSGTVSNQPQHF	TGTGCCAGCAGCGGGACAGTGAGCAATCAGCCCCAGCATTTT
TRBV7-3	.	TRBJ1-2	.	CASSLTPGNYGYTF	TGTGCCAGCAGCTTAACGCCAGGAAACTATGGCTACACCTTC
TRBV4-3	.	TRBJ2-3	TRBD2	CASSGQSGGQYTQYF	TGCGCCAGCAGCGGGCAGTCGGGGGGGCAATATACGCAGTATTTT
TRBV7-9	once	TRBJ2-2	.	CASSLAGARSGELFF	TGTGCCAGCAGCTTAGCGGGGGCCCGGTCCGGGGAGCTGTTTTTT
TRBV5-4	.	TRBJ2-3	.	CASSQDPRRGTDTQYF	TGCGCCAGCAGCCAAGATCCCAGGCGGGGCACAGATACGCAGTATTTT
TRBV19	.	TRBJ1-6	TRBD1	CASSPRGQINSPLHF	TGTGCCAGTAGTCCGAGGGGGCAGATAAATTCACCCCTCCACTTT
TRBV7-2	.	TRBJ2-7	.	CASSLEPLTGLGYEQYF	TGTGCCAGCAGCTTAGAACCCCTTACAGGGCTCGGGTACGAGCAGTACTTC